Following are 29 T cell receptor beta chains from one sample sequenced in a study of response to subunit inactivated influenza vaccine. TCRdb ran MiXCR on the RT-PCR reads and lists one entry per CDR3 protein. Of fewer than 700,000 distinct CDR3 sequences in the sample, 10% to 15% were seen once. Sequencing was performed on PBMCs from blood, taken about 6 weeks after vaccination. Receptor source: a man aged 45-65 years who received an inactivated influenza vaccine.

This clonotype was found once. A read error is possible here, since a much larger clone lies one base away. V and J are TRBV6-1 and TRBJ2-1; no clear D. Trimming removed 6 bases from V and 0 bases from J, with 12 bases in between. This CDR3 contains 15 residues. Germline V gene data show CDR1 as MNHNS and CDR2 as SASEGT. CDR3 residues: CASSQDTSSYNEQFF. The CDR3, as DNA: TGTGCCAGCAGCCAAGACACGAGCTCCTACAATGAGCAGTTCTTC.

The rearrangement uses TRBV18 and TRBJ2-2; 10 bases agree with TRBD1. Germline trimming cut 6 bases from V and 6 bases from J; bases unmatched to any gene: 10. The V gene's germline CDR1 is KGHSH and CDR2 LQKENI. The CDR3 runs 16 residues. The DNA for the CDR3 is TGTGCCAGCTCGTCAACCGGGACAGGGGAGGCCGGGGAGCTGTTTTTT. The encoded protein is CASSSTGTGEAGELFF.

At least ten counts were recorded for this clonotype. The genes are TRBV5-6 and TRBJ2-3; D is unclear. Trimming removed 4 bases from V and 2 bases from J, with 11 bases in between. Per the germline V gene, CDR1 is SGHDT and CDR2 is YYEEEE. This CDR3 region has 14 residues. CDR3 DNA sequence: TGTGCCAGCAGCCAGCGCTTTTCCACAGATACGCAGTATTTT. Residues: CASSQRFSTDTQYF.

A single count supports this clonotype. The V call is TRBV28, the J call TRBJ1-2, with D uncertain. Trimming cost V 3 bases and J 4 bases, with 12 bases left between them. Germline loops: CDR1 MDHEN, CDR2 SYDVKM. The CDR3 loop spans 14 amino acids. The CDR3 sequence: CASSFGRSLYGYTF. In DNA form, the CDR3 reads TGTGCCAGCAGTTTCGGGCGGAGCCTCTATGGCTACACCTTC.

The chain employs TRBV7-7 and TRBJ2-2; either TRBD1 or TRBD2 may supply D (5 bases each). V lost 5 bases and J 6 bases, leaving 10 bases between the germline ends. Germline V gene sequence: CDR1 SSHAT, CDR2 FNYEAQ (reference sequence). The CDR3 extends over 13 amino acids. This chain's CDR3 is CASSPVGAGELFF. The CDR3 nucleotides read TGTGCCAGCAGCCCTGTGGGGGCCGGGGAGCTGTTTTTT. The whole variable domain, filled in from reference TRBV7-7 and TRBJ2-2, reads GAGVSQSPRYKVTKRGQDVTLRCDPISSHATLYWYQQALGQGPEFLTYFNYEAQPDKSGLPSDRFSAERPEGSISTLTIQRTEQRDSAMYRCASSPVGAGELFFGEGSRLTVL.

A few counts support this clonotype. The J gene is TRBJ2-7, the V gene TRBV7-9, with TRBD1 matching over 8 bases. The CDR3 consists of 14 residues. The V segment lost 5 bases and the J segment 12 bases; nucleotides outside the gene matches: 15. Germline V gene lookup returns CDR1 SEHNR and CDR2 FQNEAQ (reference sequence). CDR3 DNA sequence: TGTGCCAGCAGCCAACATAACGTCGGGACAGGTCCGTACTTC. It translates to CASSQHNVGTGPYF.

This chain uses TRBV7-9 with TRBJ1-2, with 12 bases matching TRBD1. From germline, CDR1 is SEHNR and CDR2 FQNEAQ (reference sequence). The CDR3 loop spans 17 amino acids. Germline trimming cut 2 bases from V and 7 bases from J; bases unmatched to any gene: 11. CDR3 sequence reads: CASSLSVSGQGAFGYTF. As DNA, the CDR3 is TGTGCCAGCAGCTTATCTGTGTCGGGACAGGGGGCTTTTGGCTACACCTTC.

The chain joins TRBV7-9 to TRBJ2-7; 8 bases line up with TRBD2. Germline trimming cut 4 bases from V and 4 bases from J; bases unmatched to any gene: 9. The V gene's germline CDR1 is SEHNR and CDR2 FQNEAQ (reference sequence). The CDR3 spans 15 residues. For the CDR3, the DNA is TGTGCCAGCAGCTCTGAGCGGGAGAGGATATACGAGCAGTACTTC. Amino acids: CASSSERERIYEQYF.

This clonotype has ten or more counts. The chain joins TRBV4-3 to TRBJ2-3, with 14 positions matching TRBD2. Germline-derived CDR1 and CDR2 are LGHNA and YSLEER. V shed 0 bases, J shed 0 bases, and the junction held 5 bases outside the gene matches. This CDR3 region has 19 residues. CDR3 coding DNA: TGCGCCAGCAGCCAAGAGGGACTAGCGGGGGACCTTAGCACAGATACGCAGTATTTT. Amino acid sequence: CASSQEGLAGDLSTDTQYF.

The chain uses TRBV27 and TRBJ2-3; weak D call: TRBD2 (6 bases). V dropped 6 bases and J dropped 4 bases, with 20 bases sitting between them. There are 16 residues in the CDR3. Per the germline V gene, CDR1 is MNHEY and CDR2 is SMNVEV (reference sequence). The chain's CDR3 is CASSSLEWTGADTQYF. The CDR3 nucleotides are TGTGCCAGCAGCTCCCTCGAGTGGACGGGGGCAGATACGCAGTATTTT.

J is TRBJ1-1 and V is TRBV5-1; D may be TRBD1 (5 bases). Per germline, CDR1 SGHRS and CDR2 YFSETQ. The V gene lost 2 bases and the J gene lost 2 bases, with 13 bases spanning the gap. The CDR3 has 15 amino acids. CDR3 residues: CASSLLTGVNTEAFF. In DNA form, the CDR3 reads TGCGCCAGCAGCTTATTAACAGGCGTCAACACTGAAGCTTTCTTT.

The genes are TRBV7-9 and TRBJ2-3, with D perhaps TRBD2 (6 bases). CDR3 length: 15 amino acids. CDR1 is SEHNR and CDR2 is FQNEAQ in the germline V gene (reference sequence). Deletions cut 4 bases from V and 1 base from J, with 12 bases between. CDR3 in DNA: TGTGCCAGCAGCTCTCTGCGGGGCGGCACAGATACGCAGTATTTT. Its protein is CASSSLRGGTDTQYF. The full variable domain, with the rest looked up from reference TRBV7-9 and TRBJ2-3, is DTGVSQNPRHKITKRGQNVTFRCDPISEHNRLYWYRQTLGQGPEFLTYFQNEAQLEKSRLLSDRFSAERPKGSFSTLEIQRTEQGDSAMYLCASSSLRGGTDTQYFGPGTRLTVL.

The chain couples TRBV29-1 to TRBJ1-1; D perhaps matches TRBD1 (6 bases). Trimming shortened V by 3 bases and J by 5 bases, and 16 bases separated the two germline ends. The germline V gene has CDR1 SQVTM and CDR2 ANQGSEA. This CDR3 contains 14 residues. CDR3 amino acids: CSVELKTGKTEAFF. The CDR3 DNA reads TGCAGCGTTGAGCTAAAAACAGGGAAGACTGAAGCTTTCTTT.

The rearrangement joins TRBV11-2 to TRBJ2-1, with D possibly being TRBD1 or TRBD2 (6 bases each). The germline V and J ends were trimmed by 3 bases and 6 bases, with 18 bases remaining between them. Germline lookup yields CDR1 SGHAT and CDR2 FQNNGV. CDR3 length: 16 residues. The CDR3 bases are TGTGCCAGCAGCTTCGAGGGGGGATACCGGCCCAATGAGCAGTTCTTC. Translated: CASSFEGGYRPNEQFF. Looking up the rest from reference TRBV11-2 and TRBJ2-1 gives the full variable domain: EAGVAQSPRYKIIEKRQSVAFWCNPISGHATLYWYQQILGQGPKLLIQFQNNGVVDDSQLPKDRFSAERLKGVDSTLKIQPAKLEDSAVYLCASSFEGGYRPNEQFFGPGTRLTVL.

The rearrangement joins TRBV3-1 to TRBJ1-2; no clear D gene. V dropped 0 bases and J dropped 4 bases, with 12 bases sitting between them. The germline gives CDR1 LGHDT, CDR2 YNNKEL (reference sequence). There are 15 residues in the CDR3. The DNA of the CDR3 is TGTGCCAGCAGCCAAGAAAGGGTCCTACCCTATGGCTACACCTTC. Its protein product is CASSQERVLPYGYTF.

The CDR3 is CSVSPGAGGTQYF. In DNA, the CDR3 is TGCAGCGTCTCCCCAGGGGCGGGTGGGACCCAGTACTTC. The rearrangement uses TRBV29-1 and TRBJ2-5, with D perhaps TRBD1 (6 bases). Germline V gives CDR1 SQVTM, CDR2 ANQGSEA. The V end was cut by 6 bases, the J end by 7 bases, with 18 bases between. CDR3 length: 13 residues.

This clonotype came up many times. The chain recombines TRBV11-2 with TRBJ1-1; D is unresolved. Looked up from germline, CDR1 is SGHAT and CDR2 is FQNNGV. Trimming shortened V by 0 bases and J by 3 bases, and 8 bases separated the two germline ends. This CDR3 has 14 residues. The CDR3 reads CASSLDGQYTEAFF. The CDR3 DNA reads TGTGCCAGCAGCTTAGATGGGCAGTACACTGAAGCTTTCTTT.

This chain links TRBV5-1 with TRBJ2-7; 11 bases map to TRBD2. CDR1 is SGHRS and CDR2 is YFSETQ in the germline V gene. The CDR3 extends over 18 amino acids. V dropped 0 bases and J dropped 3; count of bases not matched to a gene: 11. CDR3 sequence: CASSLVLAGAGSVYEQYF. Written as DNA, the CDR3 is TGCGCCAGCAGCTTGGTACTAGCGGGAGCCGGTTCGGTCTACGAGCAGTACTTC.

This chain uses TRBV28 with TRBJ2-7; 11 positions match TRBD1. V shed 6 bases and J 3 bases; nucleotides not matched to a gene: 7. The CDR3 covers 15 residues. Germline V lookup: CDR1 MDHEN, CDR2 SYDVKM. CDR3 in amino acids: CASRSQGTGGYEQYF. The CDR3 nucleotides read TGTGCCAGCAGATCGCAAGGGACAGGGGGCTACGAGCAGTACTTC.

The rearrangement uses TRBV20-1 and TRBJ2-5; TRBD2 aligns across 8 bases. V was pared by 4 bases and J by 1 base, with 2 bases of the junction left unmatched. The CDR3 is made up of 13 amino acids. Per germline, CDR1 DFQATT and CDR2 SNEGSKA (reference sequence). The CDR3 is CSATGGTQETQYF. DNA of the CDR3: TGCAGTGCTACGGGAGGGACCCAAGAGACCCAGTACTTC.

This clonotype was recorded a few times. This chain connects TRBV12-3 or TRBV12-4 to TRBJ1-2, with TRBD1 as a possible D gene (6 bases). V lost 6 bases and J lost 5, with 16 bases in between. This CDR3 contains 14 residues. CDR3 loop: CASSTRGQLYGYTF. CDR3 in DNA: TGTGCCAGCAGCACCCGGGGGCAGCTATATGGCTACACCTTC.

Only a few counts were recorded for this clonotype. The chain links TRBV5-8 to TRBJ2-2; D gene ambiguous. The germline V gene encodes CDR1 SGHTS and CDR2 YDEGEE. Trimming removed 1 base from V and 5 bases from J, with 9 bases in between. The CDR3 is 14 amino acids. CDR3 amino acids: CASSLRVLTGELFF. CDR3 nucleotide sequence: TGTGCCAGCAGCTTGAGGGTCCTTACCGGGGAGCTGTTTTTT.

V usage is TRBV24-1 and J usage is TRBJ2-1; TRBD2 aligns across 14 bases. The CDR3 runs 17 residues. The V segment lost 2 bases and the J segment 8 bases; nucleotides outside the gene matches: 7. From germline, CDR1 is KGHDR and CDR2 SFDVKD. Written as DNA, the CDR3 is TGTGCCACCAGTGATTCCGGGACTAGCGGGAGCCTGGATGAGCAGTTCTTC. Protein sequence: CATSDSGTSGSLDEQFF.

The chain recombines TRBV7-8 with TRBJ2-7; D remains unclear. Germline CDR1 is SGHVS and CDR2 is FQNEAQ. The CDR3 loop spans 13 amino acids. V lost 5 bases to trimming and J lost 1 base, with 9 bases between them. For the CDR3, the DNA is TGTGCCAGCAGCCCCGACACATCCTACGAGCAGTACTTC. This codes for CASSPDTSYEQYF.

This chain links TRBV4-2 with TRBJ2-2; D unresolved. Germline assignment: CDR1 LGHNA and CDR2 YNFKEQ. The V and J ends lost 0 bases and 1 base respectively, with 6 bases between them. CDR3 length: 15 amino acids. Here the CDR3 DNA reads TGTGCCAGCAGCCAAGAAGGCTGGAACACCGGGGAGCTGTTTTTT. It yields the protein CASSQEGWNTGELFF.

At least ten counts were recorded for this clonotype. The CDR3 DNA is TGTGCCAGCAGTCAACAGGGAAGCAATCAGCCCCAGCATTTT. This codes for CASSQQGSNQPQHF. The chain links TRBV12-3 or TRBV12-4 to TRBJ1-5, with D possibly TRBD1 on 6 matching bases. The germline V and J ends were trimmed by 5 bases and 1 base, with 9 bases remaining between them. This CDR3 comprises 14 residues.

The V gene is TRBV12-3 or TRBV12-4, the J gene TRBJ1-2; D is ambiguous. V was pared by 3 bases and J by 7 bases, with 15 bases between. This CDR3 comprises 14 residues. The CDR3 here is CASSFLLDMGGYTF. CDR3 nucleotide sequence: TGTGCCAGCAGTTTTCTTTTGGATATGGGTGGCTACACCTTC.

The sample holds many counts of this clonotype. The rearrangement uses TRBV12-3 or TRBV12-4 and TRBJ1-1; the match to TRBD1 covers 9 bases. The CDR3 covers 14 residues. The ends lost 5 bases at V and 1 base at J; junction bases unmatched: 2. The CDR3 protein is CASSDRGWNTEAFF. The CDR3, as DNA: TGTGCCAGCAGTGACAGGGGGTGGAACACTGAAGCTTTCTTT.

V and J are TRBV12-3 or TRBV12-4 and TRBJ2-3; D gene ambiguous. V lost 6 bases and J lost 10, with 11 bases in between. CDR3 size: 11 residues. The CDR3 is CASRLDLAQYF. DNA for the CDR3: TGTGCCAGCAGGCTAGATCTTGCGCAGTATTTT.